The 25 T cell receptor beta chains below come from one sample, sequenced in a study of cytomegalovirus exposure and HLA in healthy donors. It was with 60 Vbeta and 13 Jbeta primers that the PCR ran. Assay: immunoSEQ multiplex PCR; the TCRdb copy retains only in-frame clones and omits some. In the table there are around 140,000 clones, around 79% of which are singletons. The material sequenced was PBMCs. The receptors here all came from a male donor in good health and CMV-seronegative.

This clone was counted between two and nine times. The chain links TRBV10-3 to TRBJ2-3; TRBD1 might be the D (6 bases). The germline V gene has CDR1 ENHRY and CDR2 SYGVKD. Trimming took 6 bases from V and 6 from J, leaving 22 bases between them. There are 16 residues in the CDR3. Here the CDR3 reads CAISALTGTPPDTQYF. DNA of the CDR3: TGTGCCATCAGCGCGCTCACAGGGACCCCTCCCGATACGCAGTATTTT.

Points on this clone: Germline is not matched at one junction end, which may reflect a read error. The chain couples TRBV27 to TRBJ2-3, with D possibly being TRBD2 (6 bases). Germline V gene lookup returns CDR1 MNHEY and CDR2 SMNVEV (reference sequence). This CDR3 has 17 residues. CDR3 region: CASSLLGSGPSIDTQYF. In DNA form, the CDR3 reads TGTGCCAGCAGTTTACTCGGGAGCGGACCTAGCATAGATACGCAGTATTTT.

The chain employs TRBV27 and TRBJ2-7, with TRBD1 as a possible D gene (6 bases). Trimming took off 10 bases at V and 2 bases at J, with 15 bases between the two ends. Germline V lookup: CDR1 MNHEY, CDR2 SMNVEV (reference sequence). This CDR3 contains 13 residues. Here the CDR3 DNA reads TGTGCCACCGCCGAACAGGGAACCTACGAGCAGTACTTC. Protein: CATAEQGTYEQYF.

The chain has TRBV7-9 and TRBJ2-7, with 11 bases identical to TRBD1. CDR1 and CDR2 (germline): SEHNR, FQNEAQ (reference sequence). V shed 4 bases, J shed 6 bases, and the junction held 17 bases outside the gene matches. The CDR3 extends over 18 amino acids. The CDR3 DNA follows: TGTGCCAGCAGCTCCCCCCCAGGACAGGGGGCGCTAATGGGCGAGCAGTACTTC. Its translation is CASSSPPGQGALMGEQYF.

The V and J genes are TRBV9 and TRBJ2-1; 13 positions match TRBD2. The CDR3 consists of 15 residues. V shed 5 bases, J shed 8 bases, and the junction held 7 bases outside the gene matches. Germline V gene sequence: CDR1 SGDLS, CDR2 YYNGEE. CDR3 in amino acids: CASSPGTSGDDEQFF. The CDR3 nucleotides read TGTGCCAGCAGTCCTGGGACTAGCGGGGACGATGAGCAGTTCTTC.

This clone has a handful of counts. This chain joins TRBV10-1 and TRBJ2-3; D is undetermined. V was pared by 3 bases and J by 1 base, with 14 bases between. This CDR3 spans 16 amino acids. Germline CDR1 reads WNHNN; CDR2 reads SYGVQD (reference sequence). Here the CDR3 reads CASSDLGLSGTDTQYF. DNA of the CDR3: TGCGCCAGCAGTGATTTGGGCCTCTCGGGCACAGATACGCAGTATTTT.

The chain combines TRBV14 with TRBJ1-2; TRBD1 might be the D (5 bases). The CDR3 sequence is 16 residues long. In germline, CDR1 is SGHDN, CDR2 FVKESK. V lost 0 bases to trimming and J lost 0 bases, with 11 bases between them. This CDR3 is CASSQDLLGANYGYTF. The CDR3 DNA reads as TGTGCCAGCAGCCAAGATCTCCTAGGGGCTAACTATGGCTACACCTTC.

This rearrangement joins TRBV9 to TRBJ1-1, with a tentative D call TRBD1 (6 bases). Per the germline V gene, CDR1 is SGDLS and CDR2 is YYNGEE. The CDR3 runs to 15 residues. The V and J ends lost 2 bases and 3 bases respectively, with 14 bases between them. The CDR3 reads CASSVAGAWDTEAFF. The CDR3 nucleotides are TGTGCCAGCAGCGTGGCAGGGGCCTGGGACACTGAAGCTTTCTTT. Combining the CDR3 with reference TRBV9 and TRBJ1-1 gives the whole variable domain DSGVTQTPKHLITATGQRVTLRCSPRSGDLSVYWYQQSLDQGLQFLIQYYNGEERAKGNILERFSAQQFPDLHSELNLSSLELGDSALYFCASSVAGAWDTEAFFGQGTRLTVV.

The CDR3 DNA sequence: TGTGCCAGCAGCCTACACAGGGAAAGGTCGTTTGGCGAGCAGTACTTC. Protein product: CASSLHRERSFGEQYF. The V call is TRBV11-2, the J call TRBJ2-7; TRBD1 might be the D (6 bases). Trimming took off 5 bases at V and 6 bases at J, with 23 bases between the two ends. The germline V gene has CDR1 SGHAT and CDR2 FQNNGV. This CDR3 is built from 16 residues.

This clone was seen only once. The chain couples TRBV2 to TRBJ1-1; D ambiguous. The germline CDR1 and CDR2 sequences are SNHLY and FYNNEI. This CDR3 spans 12 amino acids. V lost 6 bases and J 4 bases, leaving 9 bases between the germline ends. CDR3 bases: TGTGCCAGCAGGCTCTTCGGCACTGAAGCTTTCTTT. Translation gives CASRLFGTEAFF. Looking up the rest from reference TRBV2 and TRBJ1-1 gives the full variable domain: EPEVTQTPSHQVTQMGQEVILRCVPISNHLYFYWYRQILGQKVEFLVSFYNNEISEKSEIFDDQFSVERPDGSNFTLKIRSTKLEDSAMYFCASRLFGTEAFFGQGTRLTVV.

The rearrangement joins TRBV19 to TRBJ2-7, with 7 nucleotides matching TRBD1. Germline V gene sequence: CDR1 LNHDA, CDR2 SQIVND (reference sequence). The CDR3 is 13 amino acids. With V trimmed by 3 bases and J by 3 bases, 2 bases remained unmatched. In nucleotides, the CDR3 is TGTGCCAGTAGTATCGGGACAGACTACGAGCAGTACTTC. This codes for CASSIGTDYEQYF.

CDR3 sequence: CASSLTERGTDTQYF. In DNA form, the CDR3 reads TGTGCCAGCAGCTTAACGGAGAGAGGCACAGATACGCAGTATTTT. This chain joins TRBV7-3 and TRBJ2-3; no clear D. There are 15 residues in the CDR3. CDR1 is SGHTA and CDR2 is FQGTGA in the germline V gene. V gave up 0 bases and J gave up 1 base, with 8 bases separating them.

The chain employs TRBV25-1 and TRBJ1-4; 7 bases map to TRBD1. V lost 6 bases and J lost 8; bases outside the gene matches: 6. The CDR3 spans 13 residues. Germline CDR1 and CDR2: MGHDK and SYGVNS. The CDR3 nucleotides read TGTGCCAGCAGGAAGGGGGCGGGGGAAAAACTGTTTTTT. Residues: CASRKGAGEKLFF.

The chain has TRBV5-4 and TRBJ2-7; the D is unclear. CDR3 length equals 13 residues. V dropped 2 bases and J dropped 0 bases, with 6 bases sitting between them. Germline assignment: CDR1 SGHNT and CDR2 YYREEE (reference sequence). CDR3 nucleotides: TGTGCCAGCAGCTTCCAACTCTCCTACGAGCAGTACTTC. Its protein product is CASSFQLSYEQYF.

The chain employs TRBV6-1 and TRBJ2-5; D gene unclear. With 4 bases removed from V and 5 bases from J, the gap between germline ends came to 8 bases. Germline assignment: CDR1 MNHNS and CDR2 SASEGT. The CDR3 totals 12 residues. This CDR3 is CASSAHRETQYF. CDR3 in DNA: TGTGCCAGCAGTGCCCACCGGGAGACCCAGTACTTC.

The chain combines TRBV7-9 with TRBJ2-5; TRBD2 agrees at 9 bases. This CDR3 is built from 15 residues. Germline CDR1 SEHNR, CDR2 FQNEAQ (reference sequence). J lost 1 base, V lost 5 bases, and 5 bases had no gene match. For the CDR3, the DNA is TGTGCCAGCAGCCAGGGACTAGCTCCCCAAGAGACCCAGTACTTC. It codes for CASSQGLAPQETQYF.

The chain combines TRBV5-4 with TRBJ1-2, with 8 bases aligning to TRBD1. V was clipped by 4 bases and J by 4 bases; unmatched bases: 9. Germline V gene sequence: CDR1 SGHNT, CDR2 YYREEE (reference sequence). This CDR3 comprises 15 residues. The CDR3 sequence is CASSDRQGISYGYTF. The CDR3 bases are TGTGCCAGCAGCGACAGACAGGGGATTAGCTATGGCTACACCTTC.

This chain uses TRBV4-1 with TRBJ1-1, with TRBD1 matching over 7 bases. CDR1 is MGHRA and CDR2 is YSYEKL in the germline V gene. CDR3 length: 15 residues. V gave up 2 bases and J gave up 2 bases; unmatched junction bases: 5. CDR3 loop: CASSQSWTGNTEAFF. CDR3 DNA: TGCGCCAGCAGCCAAAGTTGGACAGGAAACACTGAAGCTTTCTTT.

The chain uses TRBV27 and TRBJ2-1; D may be TRBD2 (6 bases). The CDR3 totals 16 residues. Germline V gene sequence: CDR1 MNHEY, CDR2 SMNVEV (reference sequence). Trimming left V 3 bases short and J 1 base short, with 13 bases between. The CDR3 is CASSFEGGVSYNEQFF. The CDR3 nucleotides read TGTGCCAGCAGTTTTGAGGGCGGGGTATCCTACAATGAGCAGTTCTTC.

V usage is TRBV5-4 and J usage is TRBJ2-5, with 8 bases that match TRBD2. The CDR3 is 15 amino acids. With V trimmed by 0 bases and J by 5 bases, 6 bases remained unmatched. Germline assignment: CDR1 SGHNT and CDR2 YYREEE (reference sequence). CDR3 sequence (DNA): TGTGCCAGCAGCTTGGCGGGGGGGCTTGTGGAGACCCAGTACTTC. Residues: CASSLAGGLVETQYF.

The gene calls are TRBV18 and TRBJ2-1; no clear D gene. V lost 3 bases, J lost 0 bases, and 9 bases lay in between. The germline V gene encodes CDR1 KGHSH and CDR2 LQKENI. CDR3 size: 15 residues. The CDR3 sequence: CASSPRANSYNEQFF. The CDR3 coding sequence is TGTGCCAGCTCACCGCGCGCCAACTCCTACAATGAGCAGTTCTTC.

V gene TRBV14 combines with J gene TRBJ2-3; TRBD2 matches 8 bases. There are 17 residues in the CDR3. Trimming cost V 2 bases and J 0 bases; bases outside gene matches: 7. Germline CDR1 and CDR2: SGHDN and FVKESK. DNA for the CDR3: TGTGCCAGCAGCCAACCAACCGGGACTAGAAGCACAGATACGCAGTATTTT. It translates to CASSQPTGTRSTDTQYF.

The chain carries TRBV10-3 and TRBJ2-7; 13 bases align to TRBD2. The V and J ends lost 4 bases and 3 bases, in that order; junction bases with no gene match: 0. Looked up from germline, CDR1 is ENHRY and CDR2 is SYGVKD. The CDR3 is 14 residues long. CDR3 sequence: CAISGTSGSYEQYF. As DNA, the CDR3 is TGTGCCATCAGTGGGACTAGCGGGAGCTACGAGCAGTACTTC.

This clone came up a few times. The chain has TRBV18 and TRBJ2-5; perhaps TRBD1 as D (6 bases). V lost 6 bases, J lost 11 bases, and 13 bases lay in between. This CDR3 has 11 amino acids. CDR1 and CDR2 (germline): KGHSH, LQKENI. CDR3 protein: CASSFEGEQYF. The CDR3, as DNA: TGTGCCAGCTCCTTCGAGGGGGAGCAGTACTTC.

The J gene is TRBJ1-5, the V gene TRBV12-5; D remains ambiguous. CDR3 size: 13 residues. Germline assignment: CDR1 LGHNT and CDR2 FRNRAP. Trimming left V 1 base short and J 4 bases short, with 5 bases between. CDR3 nucleotide sequence: TGTGCTAGTGGTTTGGCGGGAAATCAGCCCCAGCATTTT. It is translated as CASGLAGNQPQHF. Using reference TRBV12-5 and TRBJ1-5 for the parts outside the CDR3, the full variable domain is DARVTQTPRHKVTEMGQEVTMRCQPILGHNTVFWYRQTMMQGLELLAYFRNRAPLDDSGMPKDRFSAEMPDATLATLKIQPSEPRDSAVYFCASGLAGNQPQHFGDGTRLSIL.